A selection of T cell receptor beta chains follows, all from one sample in a study of monozygotic twins with inflammatory bowel disease. With the 5' RACE reads reprocessed, TCRdb shows one record per CDR3 protein and no DNA. The sample has 95,000 to 110,000 distinct CDR3 sequences, and its top ten clones hold about 2%. Sequencing was performed on blood. The receptors were gathered from a human donor with ulcerative colitis or Crohn's disease, or a healthy co-twin of an affected twin (not recorded which). Both conserved end residues are part of each CDR3. The order of the fields is J gene, V gene, CDR3 protein.

j_call: TRBJ2-3
v_call: TRBV7-2
cdr3_aa: CASSYVYTQYF

j_call: TRBJ2-7
v_call: TRBV12-3/TRBV12-4
cdr3_aa: CASSWGDRAFEQYF

j_call: TRBJ1-5
v_call: TRBV20-1
cdr3_aa: CSAVAVNSNQPQHF

j_call: TRBJ2-7
v_call: TRBV12-2
cdr3_aa: CASPGTGGAYEQYF

j_call: TRBJ2-7
v_call: TRBV5-1
cdr3_aa: CASSPGPRASSYEQYF

j_call: TRBJ2-3
v_call: TRBV27
cdr3_aa: CASSLSQGGDTQYF

j_call: TRBJ2-1
v_call: TRBV5-1
cdr3_aa: CASTMLGGGQGNEQFF

j_call: TRBJ2-3
v_call: TRBV20-1
cdr3_aa: CSAPRGGGGLDTQYF

j_call: TRBJ2-7
v_call: TRBV12-3/TRBV12-4
cdr3_aa: CASSLARGSYEQYF

j_call: TRBJ2-3
v_call: TRBV11-2
cdr3_aa: CASSPVTDTQYF

j_call: TRBJ1-4
v_call: TRBV5-1
cdr3_aa: CASSLVQTKGEKLFF

j_call: TRBJ2-4
v_call: TRBV11-2
cdr3_aa: CASSLDRERGDIQYF

j_call: TRBJ2-5
v_call: TRBV19
cdr3_aa: CASSPMPGPQEETQYF

j_call: TRBJ1-5
v_call: TRBV7-2
cdr3_aa: CASSQGVGGYSNQPQHF

j_call: TRBJ2-1
v_call: TRBV14
cdr3_aa: CASSQDRGRYNEQFF

j_call: TRBJ2-7
v_call: TRBV7-2
cdr3_aa: CASSSGSTRYEQYF

j_call: TRBJ2-7
v_call: TRBV10-3
cdr3_aa: CATARGQGDYEQYF

j_call: TRBJ2-1
v_call: TRBV5-4
cdr3_aa: CASSAAGAGGYNEQFF

j_call: TRBJ2-2
v_call: TRBV27
cdr3_aa: CASSFLREGGTDGELFF

j_call: TRBJ2-3
v_call: TRBV20-1
cdr3_aa: CSARGGQGGETQYF

j_call: TRBJ2-7
v_call: TRBV11-2
cdr3_aa: CASSSDFYEQYF

j_call: TRBJ2-7
v_call: TRBV7-9
cdr3_aa: CASSSPTSPYEQYF

j_call: TRBJ2-7
v_call: TRBV29-1
cdr3_aa: CSVETTGGVEQYF

j_call: TRBJ2-4
v_call: TRBV15
cdr3_aa: CATSRGGLLAKNIQYF

j_call: TRBJ1-6
v_call: TRBV5-4
cdr3_aa: CASSLEAGVSPLHF

j_call: TRBJ2-5
v_call: TRBV9
cdr3_aa: CASSVLGTQETQYF

j_call: TRBJ2-2
v_call: TRBV5-1
cdr3_aa: CASSLEAGELFF

j_call: TRBJ2-5
v_call: TRBV14
cdr3_aa: CASSQDGRIQETQYF

j_call: TRBJ2-4
v_call: TRBV5-1
cdr3_aa: CASSRQDPAKNIQYF

j_call: TRBJ2-4
v_call: TRBV7-8
cdr3_aa: CASSERHLDAKNIQYF

j_call: TRBJ2-2
v_call: TRBV23-1
cdr3_aa: CASTYPGQRNTGELFF

j_call: TRBJ2-7
v_call: TRBV11-2
cdr3_aa: CASSRPGQGFYEQYF

j_call: TRBJ2-1
v_call: TRBV5-1
cdr3_aa: CASSLTSGRRSNNEQFF

j_call: TRBJ1-2
v_call: TRBV7-2
cdr3_aa: CASSFDGQGAGGYTF

j_call: TRBJ2-7
v_call: TRBV3-1
cdr3_aa: CASSQDRGTRDVQYF

j_call: TRBJ2-1
v_call: TRBV5-5
cdr3_aa: CASSWTSNEQFF

j_call: TRBJ2-1
v_call: TRBV5-6
cdr3_aa: CASSFDRSYNEQFF

j_call: TRBJ1-5
v_call: TRBV5-4
cdr3_aa: CASSMGTANQPQHF

j_call: TRBJ2-6
v_call: TRBV6-2/TRBV6-3
cdr3_aa: CAQTRGGRPSGANVLTF

j_call: TRBJ2-6
v_call: TRBV4-3
cdr3_aa: CASSQVAKPSSGANVLTF

j_call: TRBJ2-1
v_call: TRBV12-3/TRBV12-4
cdr3_aa: CASSSPRTGAPIHEQFF

j_call: TRBJ2-5
v_call: TRBV20-1
cdr3_aa: CSARVLGQETQYF

j_call: TRBJ2-7
v_call: TRBV27
cdr3_aa: CASSPDLLAGRIYEQYF

j_call: TRBJ1-1
v_call: TRBV29-1
cdr3_aa: CSARDRAEAFF

j_call: TRBJ1-4
v_call: TRBV12-3/TRBV12-4
cdr3_aa: CASSPGEKLFF

j_call: TRBJ2-6
v_call: TRBV5-1
cdr3_aa: CASSLMSSGANVLTF

j_call: TRBJ2-7
v_call: TRBV12-3/TRBV12-4
cdr3_aa: CASSKGLAYEQYF

j_call: TRBJ1-2
v_call: TRBV5-1
cdr3_aa: CASSRPGTSFYGYTF

j_call: TRBJ1-4
v_call: TRBV4-3
cdr3_aa: CASSQDRQNNEKLFF

j_call: TRBJ1-4
v_call: TRBV12-3/TRBV12-4
cdr3_aa: CASNGRWGEKLFF

j_call: TRBJ2-2
v_call: TRBV9
cdr3_aa: CASSERLAGVTGELFF

j_call: TRBJ1-4
v_call: TRBV29-1
cdr3_aa: CSVGKGLSEKLFF

j_call: TRBJ2-7
v_call: TRBV7-2
cdr3_aa: CASSYLGLYEQYF